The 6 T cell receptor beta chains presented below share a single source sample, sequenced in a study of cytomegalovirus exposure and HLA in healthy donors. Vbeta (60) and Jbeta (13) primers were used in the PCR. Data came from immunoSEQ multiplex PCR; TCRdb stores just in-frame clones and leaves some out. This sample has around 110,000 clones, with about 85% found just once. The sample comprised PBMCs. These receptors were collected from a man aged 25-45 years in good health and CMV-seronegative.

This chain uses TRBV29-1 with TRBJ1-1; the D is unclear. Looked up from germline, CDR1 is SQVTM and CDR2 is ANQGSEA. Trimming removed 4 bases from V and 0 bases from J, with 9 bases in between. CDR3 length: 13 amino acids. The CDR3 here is CSVARTVNTEAFF. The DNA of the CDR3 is TGCAGCGTTGCTAGAACGGTGAACACTGAAGCTTTCTTT.

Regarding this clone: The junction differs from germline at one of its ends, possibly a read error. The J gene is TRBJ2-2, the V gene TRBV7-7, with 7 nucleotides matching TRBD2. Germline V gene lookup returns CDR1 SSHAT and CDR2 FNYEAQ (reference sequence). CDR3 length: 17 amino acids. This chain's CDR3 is CASSITRAGANTGELFF. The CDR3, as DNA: TGTGCTAGCAGCATAACCAGGGCGGGGGCGAACACCGGGGAGCTGTTTTTT.

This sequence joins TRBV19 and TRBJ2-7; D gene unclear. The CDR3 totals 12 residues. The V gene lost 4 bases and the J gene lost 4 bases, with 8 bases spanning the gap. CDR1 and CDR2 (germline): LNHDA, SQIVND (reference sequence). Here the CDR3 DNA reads TGTGCCAGTAGTACAGACGGGTACGAGCAGTACTTC. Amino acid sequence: CASSTDGYEQYF.

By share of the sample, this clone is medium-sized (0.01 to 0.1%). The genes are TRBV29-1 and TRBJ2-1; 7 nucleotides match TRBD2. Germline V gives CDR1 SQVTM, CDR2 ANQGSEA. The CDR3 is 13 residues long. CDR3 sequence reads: CNARLGRDNEQFF. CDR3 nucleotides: TGCAATGCCCGTCTGGGGAGGGACAATGAGCAGTTCTTC.

CDR3 in amino acids: CASRLADEQFF. CDR3 nucleotide sequence: TGTGCCAGCAGACTAGCCGATGAGCAGTTCTTC. The gene calls are TRBV2 and TRBJ2-1, with D possibly matching TRBD2 (6 bases). V lost 6 bases to trimming and J lost 8 bases, with 8 bases between them. This CDR3 is built from 11 residues. CDR1 and CDR2 from the germline V gene are SNHLY and FYNNEI.

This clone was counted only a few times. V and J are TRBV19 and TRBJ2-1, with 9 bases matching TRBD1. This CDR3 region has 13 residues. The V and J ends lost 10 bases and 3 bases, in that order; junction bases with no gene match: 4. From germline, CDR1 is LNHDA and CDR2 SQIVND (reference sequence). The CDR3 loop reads CATGDRVYNEQFF. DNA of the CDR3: TGTGCCACCGGGGACAGGGTCTACAATGAGCAGTTCTTC.